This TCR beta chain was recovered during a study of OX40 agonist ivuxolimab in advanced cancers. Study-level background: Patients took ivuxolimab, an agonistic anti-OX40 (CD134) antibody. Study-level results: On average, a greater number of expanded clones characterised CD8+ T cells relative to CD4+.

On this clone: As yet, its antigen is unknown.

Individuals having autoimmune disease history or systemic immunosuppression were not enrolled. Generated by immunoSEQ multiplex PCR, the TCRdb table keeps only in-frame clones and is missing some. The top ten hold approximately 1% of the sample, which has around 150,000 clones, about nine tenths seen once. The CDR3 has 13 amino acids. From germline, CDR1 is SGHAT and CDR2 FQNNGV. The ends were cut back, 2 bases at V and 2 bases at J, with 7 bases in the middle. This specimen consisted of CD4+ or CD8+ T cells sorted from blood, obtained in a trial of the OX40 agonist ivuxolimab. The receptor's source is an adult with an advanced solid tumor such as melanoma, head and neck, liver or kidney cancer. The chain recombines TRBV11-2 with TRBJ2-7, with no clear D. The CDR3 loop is CASSLFYTYEQYF. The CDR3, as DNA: TGTGCCAGCAGCTTATTTTACACCTACGAGCAGTACTTC.